This entry lists 2 T cell receptor beta chains sequenced from one sample in a study of lymphopenia after photon versus proton radiotherapy. Repertoires were generated with immunoSEQ multiplex PCR, while TCRdb's copy carries only in-frame clones and drops some. The sample comprises 25,000 to 30,000 clones, around nine tenths of which are singletons, and 40% to 50% rests with the top ten. The material sequenced was peripheral blood, taken from a patient treated with proton-based radiotherapy. The receptors originated from a woman aged 55-75 years with cholangiocarcinoma. Some clones in this sample may be carry-over from other donors' samples.

The rearrangement joins TRBV5-1 to TRBJ2-5, with D maybe TRBD1 (5 bases). CDR3 length: 12 amino acids. Trimming left V 4 bases short and J 3 bases short, with 7 bases between. Germline loops: CDR1 SGHRS, CDR2 YFSETQ. This CDR3 is CASSQTEETQYF. CDR3 DNA: TGCGCCAGCAGCCAGACAGAAGAGACCCAGTACTTC.

V is TRBV18 and J is TRBJ2-5; perhaps TRBD2 as D (7 bases). Germline V gene data show CDR1 as KGHSH and CDR2 as LQKENI. There are 13 residues in the CDR3. Trimming took off 6 bases at V and 5 bases at J, with 13 bases between the two ends. DNA of the CDR3: TGTGCCAGCTCCTCGGGGGGCGAGGAGACCCAGTACTTC. As protein: CASSSGGEETQYF.